Below are 15 T cell receptor beta chains sequenced from a single sample in a study of T cell responses to AZD1222 COVID-19 vaccine. Assay used: immunoSEQ multiplex PCR; TCRdb lists only in-frame clones, some missing. The sample shows 140,000 to 150,000 clones, just over 90% of them seen only once. Sequenced here: peripheral blood, sampled on day 0 of AZD1222 vaccination. The receptors here all came from an adult in good health.

The chain links TRBV19 to TRBJ1-5; no definite D call. The V and J ends lost 4 bases and 4 bases respectively, with 14 bases between them. This CDR3 spans 15 amino acids. Germline V gene lookup returns CDR1 LNHDA and CDR2 SQIVND (reference sequence). The DNA for the CDR3 is TGTGCCAGTAGTAGGGAAGTAGGTAGGAATCAGCCCCAGCATTTT. As protein: CASSREVGRNQPQHF.

CDR3 sequence reads: CSTREGAYEQYF. The CDR3 DNA reads as TGCAGCACCAGGGAGGGGGCCTACGAGCAGTACTTC. This chain joins TRBV29-1 and TRBJ2-7; possibly TRBD2 for D (7 bases). Trimming left V 8 bases short and J 2 bases short, with 13 bases between. The length of the CDR3 is 12 residues. Germline V gene lookup returns CDR1 SQVTM and CDR2 ANQGSEA.

This chain links TRBV6-5 with TRBJ2-7; 12 bases align to TRBD1. Looked up from germline, CDR1 is MNHEY and CDR2 is SVGAGI. V was clipped by 0 bases and J by 4 bases; unmatched bases: 4. This CDR3 spans 16 amino acids. The CDR3 bases are TGTGCCAGCAGTTACTCGGGGACAGGGGGCGCTTACGAGCAGTACTTC. Translation: CASSYSGTGGAYEQYF.

V and J are TRBV5-1 and TRBJ2-1; 10 nucleotides agree with TRBD2. V lost 7 bases, J lost 7 bases, and 11 bases stayed unmatched. Germline CDR1 is SGHRS and CDR2 is YFSETQ. This CDR3 has 15 residues. CDR3 region: CASAPRAGGGNEQFF. CDR3 nucleotide sequence: TGCGCCAGCGCCCCGAGAGCGGGAGGGGGAAATGAGCAGTTCTTC.

The chain has TRBV19 and TRBJ1-5; the D is unclear. The CDR3 is 17 amino acids. Germline V gene sequence: CDR1 LNHDA, CDR2 SQIVND (reference sequence). V gave up 3 bases and J gave up 1 base, with 16 bases separating them. The DNA of the CDR3 is TGTGCCAGTAGTATGTCCTGGGCAGGTCCGAGCAATCAGCCCCAGCATTTT. It is translated as CASSMSWAGPSNQPQHF.

About this clone itself: One junction end disagrees with the germline gene, perhaps due to a read error. This rearrangement joins TRBV2 to TRBJ1-1, with unresolved D. The CDR3 is 11 amino acids. Germline V gene sequence: CDR1 SNHLY, CDR2 FYNNEI. This chain's CDR3 is CSAQMNTEAFF. The CDR3 nucleotides are TGCAGTGCCCAAATGAACACTGAAGCTTTCTTT.

The CDR3 DNA reads TGTGCCAGCAGTGAAGCATGGGACAGACACAATGAGCAGTTCTTC. Its translation is CASSEAWDRHNEQFF. This rearrangement joins TRBV6-1 to TRBJ2-1, with TRBD1 matching over 7 bases. Trimming took 0 bases from V and 5 from J; bases not matched to a gene: 4. This CDR3 is built from 15 residues. The germline gives CDR1 MNHNS, CDR2 SASEGT.

V is TRBV29-1 and J is TRBJ2-1; the D is unclear. The V end lost 4 bases, the J end lost 6 bases, and 16 bases lay between the germline ends. Germline CDR1 is SQVTM and CDR2 is ANQGSEA. The CDR3 contains 14 residues. The CDR3 spells CSVVCRVPLNEQFF. For the CDR3, the DNA is TGCAGCGTTGTGTGTCGGGTACCCCTCAATGAGCAGTTCTTC.

The rearrangement links TRBV24-1 to TRBJ1-1, with a tentative D call TRBD1 (6 bases). Germline values: CDR1 KGHDR, CDR2 SFDVKD. CDR3 length: 18 residues. V lost 10 bases and J 0 bases, leaving 26 bases between the germline ends. CDR3 bases: TGTGCCACTCGCGCGCGGGACAAAAAACGGCCCTTGAACACTGAAGCTTTCTTT. Amino acids: CATRARDKKRPLNTEAFF.

The CDR3 sequence is CASSLAVRDRGHYSSYNEQFF. The CDR3 coding sequence is TGCGCCAGCAGCTTGGCCGTAAGGGACAGGGGCCATTACAGCTCCTACAATGAGCAGTTCTTC. The chain links TRBV5-1 to TRBJ2-1, with 10 bases identical to TRBD1. After removal of 0 bases from V and 0 bases from J, the junction contained 15 bases not matched to a gene. CDR3 length: 21 amino acids. The germline gives CDR1 SGHRS, CDR2 YFSETQ. Together with reference TRBV5-1 and TRBJ2-1, the CDR3 gives the full variable domain: KAGVTQTPRYLIKTRGQQVTLSCSPISGHRSVSWYQQTPGQGLQFLFEYFSETQRNKGNFPGRFSGRQFSNSRSEMNVSTLELGDSALYLCASSLAVRDRGHYSSYNEQFFGPGTRLTVL.

Of note for this clone: Other DNA sequences in this sample translate to the same CDR3. The chain joins TRBV7-9 to TRBJ2-1; 10 bases are a match to TRBD2. The CDR3 loop spans 16 amino acids. Germline values: CDR1 SEHNR, CDR2 FQNEAQ (reference sequence). Trimming cost V 0 bases and J 2 bases; bases outside gene matches: 1. The CDR3 DNA is TGTGCCAGCAGCTTAGCACTAGCGGGAACCTACAATGAGCAGTTCTTC. Amino acid sequence: CASSLALAGTYNEQFF. Full variable domain (outside the CDR3, taken from reference TRBV7-9 and TRBJ2-1): DTGVSQNPRHKITKRGQNVTFRCDPISEHNRLYWYRQTLGQGPEFLTYFQNEAQLEKSRLLSDRFSAERPKGSFSTLEIQRTEQGDSAMYLCASSLALAGTYNEQFFGPGTRLTVL.

The chain carries TRBV7-8 and TRBJ1-6, with D tentatively TRBD1 (5 bases). Germline V gene sequence: CDR1 SGHVS, CDR2 FQNEAQ. Trimming took off 4 bases at V and 4 bases at J, with 14 bases between the two ends. CDR3 length: 16 amino acids. CDR3 nucleotides: TGTGCCAGCAGCTCCGAGAGTGGGGGTTATAATTCACCCCTCCACTTT. It specifies CASSSESGGYNSPLHF.

The V and J genes are TRBV10-1 and TRBJ2-4; possibly TRBD1 for D (5 bases). V lost 3 bases, J lost 0 bases, and 9 bases lay in between. Germline values: CDR1 WNHNN, CDR2 SYGVQD (reference sequence). CDR3 size: 15 residues. CDR3 region: CASSEDSQAKNIQYF. The CDR3 bases are TGCGCCAGCAGTGAAGACAGCCAAGCCAAAAACATTCAGTACTTC.

This clone was counted between two and nine times. This rearrangement joins TRBV6-2 or TRBV6-3 to TRBJ2-2, with D unclear. CDR3 size: 13 residues. The germline V gene has CDR1 MNHEY and CDR2 SVGEGT. Trimming shortened V by 2 bases and J by 6 bases, and 7 bases separated the two germline ends. The CDR3 nucleotides are TGTGCCAGCAGTTACGGAGCTGCCGGGGAGCTGTTTTTT. Amino acid sequence: CASSYGAAGELFF.

Comments on this clone: Other DNA variants within this sample encode the same CDR3. The J gene is TRBJ2-1, the V gene TRBV14; D is ambiguous. Germline V gives CDR1 SGHDN, CDR2 FVKESK. The CDR3 is 16 residues long. The V gene lost 0 bases and the J gene lost 1 base, with 10 bases spanning the gap. The CDR3 nucleotides read TGTGCCAGCAGCCAAGACGCCAGCGATTCCTACAATGAGCAGTTCTTC. Encoded protein: CASSQDASDSYNEQFF. The full variable domain, with the rest looked up from reference TRBV14 and TRBJ2-1, is EAGVTQFPSHSVIEKGQTVTLRCDPISGHDNLYWYRRVMGKEIKFLLHFVKESKQDESGMPNNRFLAERTGGTYSTLKVQPAELEDSGVYFCASSQDASDSYNEQFFGPGTRLTVL.